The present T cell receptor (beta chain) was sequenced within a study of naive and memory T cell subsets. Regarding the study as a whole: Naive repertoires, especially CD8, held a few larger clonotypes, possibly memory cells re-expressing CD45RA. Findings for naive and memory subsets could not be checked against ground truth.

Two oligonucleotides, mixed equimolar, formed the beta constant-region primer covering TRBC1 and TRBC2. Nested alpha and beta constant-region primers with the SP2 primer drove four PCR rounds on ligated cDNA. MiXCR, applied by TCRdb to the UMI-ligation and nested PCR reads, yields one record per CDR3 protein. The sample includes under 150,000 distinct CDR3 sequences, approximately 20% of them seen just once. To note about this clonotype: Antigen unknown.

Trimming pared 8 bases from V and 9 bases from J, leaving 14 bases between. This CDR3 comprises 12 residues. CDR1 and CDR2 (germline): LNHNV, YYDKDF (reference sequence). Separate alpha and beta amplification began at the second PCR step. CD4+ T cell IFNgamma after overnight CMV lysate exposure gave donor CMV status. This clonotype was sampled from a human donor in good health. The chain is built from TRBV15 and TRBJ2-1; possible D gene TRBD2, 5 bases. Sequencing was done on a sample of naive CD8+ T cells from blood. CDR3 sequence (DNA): TGTGCCACCCTAGGGCGGGTGGGTGAGCAGTTCTTC. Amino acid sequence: CATLGRVGEQFF.